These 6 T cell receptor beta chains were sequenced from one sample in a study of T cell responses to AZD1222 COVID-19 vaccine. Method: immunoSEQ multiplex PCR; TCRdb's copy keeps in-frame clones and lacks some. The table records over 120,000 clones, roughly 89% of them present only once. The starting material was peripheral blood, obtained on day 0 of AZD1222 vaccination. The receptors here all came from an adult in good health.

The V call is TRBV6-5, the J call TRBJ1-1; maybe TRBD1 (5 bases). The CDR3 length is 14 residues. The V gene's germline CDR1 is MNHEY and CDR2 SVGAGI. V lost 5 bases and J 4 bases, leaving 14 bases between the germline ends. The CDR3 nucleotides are TGTGCCAGCAGTAGAACCCAGGGTTTCACTGAAGCTTTCTTT. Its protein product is CASSRTQGFTEAFF.

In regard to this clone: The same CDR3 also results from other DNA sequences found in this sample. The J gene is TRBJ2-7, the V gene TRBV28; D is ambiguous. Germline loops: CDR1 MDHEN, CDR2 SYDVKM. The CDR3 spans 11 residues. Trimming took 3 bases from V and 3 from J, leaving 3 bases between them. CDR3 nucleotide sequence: TGTGCCAGCAGTTTTAGCTACGAGCAGTACTTC. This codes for CASSFSYEQYF.

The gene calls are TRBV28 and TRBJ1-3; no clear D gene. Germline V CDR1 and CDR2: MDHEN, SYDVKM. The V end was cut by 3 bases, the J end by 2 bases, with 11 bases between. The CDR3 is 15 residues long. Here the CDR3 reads CASSFVPTTGNTIYF. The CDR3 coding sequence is TGTGCCAGCAGTTTTGTGCCGACGACTGGAAACACCATATATTTT.

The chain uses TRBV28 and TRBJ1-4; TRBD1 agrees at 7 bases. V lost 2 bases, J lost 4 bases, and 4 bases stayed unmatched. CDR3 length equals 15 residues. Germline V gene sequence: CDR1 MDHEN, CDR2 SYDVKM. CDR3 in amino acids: CASSLPGQLNEKLFF. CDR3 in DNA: TGTGCCAGCAGTTTACCGGGACAGCTTAATGAAAAACTGTTTTTT.

This chain's CDR3 is CASSQQGGSSNGYTF. Here the CDR3 DNA reads TGTGCCAGCAGCCAACAGGGGGGTTCGTCAAATGGCTACACCTTC. This chain connects TRBV6-5 to TRBJ1-2; 8 nucleotides match TRBD1. CDR1 is MNHEY, CDR2 SVGAGI, per germline. V shed 6 bases, J shed 6 bases, and the junction held 12 bases outside the gene matches. The CDR3 has 15 residues.

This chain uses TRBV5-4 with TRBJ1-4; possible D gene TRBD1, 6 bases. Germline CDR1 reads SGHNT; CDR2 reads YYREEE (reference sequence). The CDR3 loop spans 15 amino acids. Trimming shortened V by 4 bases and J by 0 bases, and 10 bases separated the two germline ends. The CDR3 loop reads CASSDRNPTNEKLFF. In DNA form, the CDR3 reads TGTGCCAGCAGCGACAGGAATCCAACTAATGAAAAACTGTTTTTT.